This T cell receptor (beta chain) is drawn from a study of blood T cell repertoires in COVID-19. The method was immunoSEQ multiplex PCR; TCRdb's version includes in-frame clones alone and lacks a portion of them. The sample has over 95,000 clones, roughly 76% seen once. The CDR3 runs to 15 residues. The trim removed 4 bases at V and 4 bases at J, leaving 3 bases unmatched. Germline lookup yields CDR1 MDHEN and CDR2 SYDVKM. This sequence joins TRBV28 and TRBJ1-3, with TRBD1 matching 11 bases. Material for sequencing was peripheral blood. The receptor comes from a human donor in a cohort sampled during active COVID-19. CDR3 amino acids: CASSSGTGGGNTIYF. CDR3 DNA: TGTGCCAGCAGTTCCGGGACAGGGGGGGGAAACACCATATATTTT.